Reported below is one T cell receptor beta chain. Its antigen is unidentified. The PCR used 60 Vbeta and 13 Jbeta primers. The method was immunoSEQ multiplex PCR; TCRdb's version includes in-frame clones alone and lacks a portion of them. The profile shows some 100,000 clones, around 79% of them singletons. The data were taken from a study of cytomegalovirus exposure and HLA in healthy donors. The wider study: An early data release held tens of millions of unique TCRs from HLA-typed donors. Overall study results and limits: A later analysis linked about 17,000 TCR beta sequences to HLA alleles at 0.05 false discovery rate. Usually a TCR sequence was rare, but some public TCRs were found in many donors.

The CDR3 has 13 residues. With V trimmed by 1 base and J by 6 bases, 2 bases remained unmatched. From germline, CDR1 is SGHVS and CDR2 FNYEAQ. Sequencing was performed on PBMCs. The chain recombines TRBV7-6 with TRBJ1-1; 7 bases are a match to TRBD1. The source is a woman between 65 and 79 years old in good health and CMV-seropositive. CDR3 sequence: CASSLGGTAEAFF. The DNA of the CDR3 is TGTGCCAGCAGCTTAGGTGGGACAGCTGAAGCTTTCTTT.